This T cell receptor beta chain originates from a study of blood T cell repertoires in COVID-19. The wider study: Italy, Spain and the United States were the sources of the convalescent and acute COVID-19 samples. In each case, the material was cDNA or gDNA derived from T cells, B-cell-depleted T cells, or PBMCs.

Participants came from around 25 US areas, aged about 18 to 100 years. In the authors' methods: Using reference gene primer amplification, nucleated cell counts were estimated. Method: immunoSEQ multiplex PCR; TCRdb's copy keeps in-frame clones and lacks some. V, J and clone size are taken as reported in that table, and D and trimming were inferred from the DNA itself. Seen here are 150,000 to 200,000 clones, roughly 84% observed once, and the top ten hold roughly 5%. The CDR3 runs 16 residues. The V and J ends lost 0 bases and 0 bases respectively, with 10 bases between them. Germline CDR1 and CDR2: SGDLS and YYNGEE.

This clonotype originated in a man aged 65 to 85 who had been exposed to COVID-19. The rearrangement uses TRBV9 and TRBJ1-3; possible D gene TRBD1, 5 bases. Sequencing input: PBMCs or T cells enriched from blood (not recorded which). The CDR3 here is CASSVGGGTSGNTIYF. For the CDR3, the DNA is TGTGCCAGCAGCGTAGGGGGGGGAACCTCTGGAAACACCATATATTTT.